This is a list of T cell receptor beta chains from one sample in a study of blood T cells in healthy people across ages. A single record per CDR3 protein comes from TCRdb applying MiXCR to the 5' RACE reads. Here the sample spans 1,500,000 or so distinct CDR3 sequences, around 59% being singletons. Source material: blood. These receptor sequences come from a man younger than 35 in good health. Each CDR3 is given with its conserved first and last residue. The order of the fields is D gene, V gene, J gene, clone size, CDR3 DNA, CDR3 protein. D genes are given only for firm matches. The size of a clone is reported for some rows only, either as once, few or many, or as a class for expanded clones.

d_gene: .
v_gene: TRBV27
j_gene: TRBJ1-2
abundance: .
CDR3nt: TGTGCCAGCAGAACGCTTTTCGCCACTGAGGGCTACACCTTC
CDR3aa: CASRTLFATEGYTF

d_gene: TRBD2
v_gene: TRBV20-1
j_gene: TRBJ2-1
abundance: .
CDR3nt: TGCAGTGCTACTCGGGACTACTCGCAGTTCTTC
CDR3aa: CSATRDYSQFF

d_gene: .
v_gene: TRBV28
j_gene: TRBJ2-5
abundance: .
CDR3nt: TGTGCCAGCTGGACCTCGGGTGAGACCCAGTACTTC
CDR3aa: CASWTSGETQYF

d_gene: .
v_gene: TRBV29-1
j_gene: TRBJ2-7
abundance: few
CDR3nt: TGCAGCGTTTCACACGGAGGGGTCTACGAGCAGTACTTC
CDR3aa: CSVSHGGVYEQYF

d_gene: .
v_gene: TRBV27
j_gene: TRBJ2-7
abundance: .
CDR3nt: TGTGCCAGCAGCCCCGACCAATCCAAATACGAGCAGTACTTC
CDR3aa: CASSPDQSKYEQYF

d_gene: .
v_gene: TRBV6-5
j_gene: TRBJ1-1
abundance: .
CDR3nt: TGTGCCAGCAGTTACAGGGAATTGAACACTGAAGCTTTCTTT
CDR3aa: CASSYRELNTEAFF

d_gene: .
v_gene: TRBV5-1
j_gene: TRBJ1-4
abundance: .
CDR3nt: TGCGCCAGCAGCTTGGCCGAACGGGTTGGAGAAAAACTGTTTTTT
CDR3aa: CASSLAERVGEKLFF

d_gene: TRBD2
v_gene: TRBV5-6
j_gene: TRBJ2-7
abundance: .
CDR3nt: TGTGCCAGCAGCTTGGAGCCGCGGGGGGCCTACGAGCAGTACTTC
CDR3aa: CASSLEPRGAYEQYF

d_gene: .
v_gene: TRBV29-1
j_gene: TRBJ2-1
abundance: few
CDR3nt: TGCAGCGTCCGGCGACAGGACAATGAGCAGTTCTTC
CDR3aa: CSVRRQDNEQFF

d_gene: .
v_gene: TRBV4-2
j_gene: TRBJ2-7
abundance: .
CDR3nt: TGTGCCAGCAGCCAAGACAGCACTAGCTTGTCCTACGAGCAGTACTTC
CDR3aa: CASSQDSTSLSYEQYF

d_gene: TRBD2
v_gene: TRBV10-3
j_gene: TRBJ2-3
abundance: .
CDR3nt: TGTGCCATCAGTGACTCAATGCTGCGGGGGGGTCATACGCAGTATTTT
CDR3aa: CAISDSMLRGGHTQYF

d_gene: TRBD1
v_gene: TRBV12-3/TRBV12-4
j_gene: TRBJ2-4
abundance: .
CDR3nt: TGTGCCAGCAGTTTAGCCTTCCTACAGGGGGCAGGCAAAAACATTCAGTACTTC
CDR3aa: CASSLAFLQGAGKNIQYF

d_gene: .
v_gene: TRBV7-9
j_gene: TRBJ2-5
abundance: .
CDR3nt: TGTGCCAGCAGCCCTTGGGACCAAGAGACCCAGTACTTC
CDR3aa: CASSPWDQETQYF

d_gene: TRBD2
v_gene: TRBV4-3
j_gene: TRBJ2-7
abundance: few
CDR3nt: TGCGCCAGCAGCTTGACTAGCGGGGGGGCCGAGCAGTACTTC
CDR3aa: CASSLTSGGAEQYF

d_gene: .
v_gene: TRBV5-1
j_gene: TRBJ1-3
abundance: few
CDR3nt: TGCGCCAGCCGCCAGGGAGGCTCTGGAAACACCATATATTTT
CDR3aa: CASRQGGSGNTIYF

d_gene: .
v_gene: TRBV10-3
j_gene: TRBJ2-7
abundance: once
CDR3nt: TGTGCCATCAGAAACGACGGATCGCACTACGAGCAGTACTTC
CDR3aa: CAIRNDGSHYEQYF

d_gene: .
v_gene: TRBV5-6
j_gene: TRBJ1-6
abundance: .
CDR3nt: TGTGCCAGCAGCTTGGCAGGGGAAACACCCCTCCACTTT
CDR3aa: CASSLAGETPLHF

d_gene: .
v_gene: TRBV12-3/TRBV12-4
j_gene: TRBJ2-3
abundance: .
CDR3nt: TGTGCCAGCAGTCTCAAGACAGGCACAGATACGCAGTATTTT
CDR3aa: CASSLKTGTDTQYF

d_gene: TRBD2
v_gene: TRBV7-9
j_gene: TRBJ2-1
abundance: few
CDR3nt: TGTGCCAGCAGCTTATTTCGGACTAGCGTCGATGAGCAGTTCTTC
CDR3aa: CASSLFRTSVDEQFF

d_gene: .
v_gene: TRBV7-9
j_gene: TRBJ1-1
abundance: .
CDR3nt: TGTGCCAGCAGTCGGACGGGGAACCTGAACACTGAAGCTTTCTTT
CDR3aa: CASSRTGNLNTEAFF

d_gene: TRBD2
v_gene: TRBV11-2
j_gene: TRBJ2-1
abundance: .
CDR3nt: TGTGCCAGCAGCCTGACTTTGGGGAGGACTAGCGGGGGATATGAGCAGTTCTTC
CDR3aa: CASSLTLGRTSGGYEQFF

d_gene: .
v_gene: TRBV7-2
j_gene: TRBJ2-7
abundance: few
CDR3nt: TGTGCCAGCAGCACGCTGGCTAGCGGACAGAGGGAGCAGTACTTC
CDR3aa: CASSTLASGQREQYF

d_gene: TRBD2
v_gene: TRBV10-3
j_gene: TRBJ2-5
abundance: few
CDR3nt: TGTGCCATCAGTACGGTGGGGACTAGCAGAGAGACCCAGTACTTC
CDR3aa: CAISTVGTSRETQYF

d_gene: .
v_gene: TRBV2
j_gene: TRBJ2-1
abundance: .
CDR3nt: TGTGCCAGCTTAGCCTCCGAAAGGCATGAGCAGTTCTTC
CDR3aa: CASLASERHEQFF

d_gene: .
v_gene: TRBV7-2
j_gene: TRBJ1-2
abundance: .
CDR3nt: TGTGCCAGCAGCTTACCCATAAACTATGGCTACACCTTC
CDR3aa: CASSLPINYGYTF

d_gene: .
v_gene: TRBV6-5
j_gene: TRBJ2-7
abundance: .
CDR3nt: TGTGCCAGCAGTTCCCCTCTTAGGGGCGATTGGTCCTACGAGCAGTACTTC
CDR3aa: CASSSPLRGDWSYEQYF

d_gene: TRBD2
v_gene: TRBV10-1
j_gene: TRBJ2-7
abundance: .
CDR3nt: TGCGCCAGCAGTGAGTCGAGCGGGGTATACTCCTACGAGCAGTACTTC
CDR3aa: CASSESSGVYSYEQYF

d_gene: .
v_gene: TRBV5-1
j_gene: TRBJ2-2
abundance: once
CDR3nt: TGCGCCAGCAGCCCCGGGACCAACAACACCGGGGAGCTGTTTTTT
CDR3aa: CASSPGTNNTGELFF

d_gene: .
v_gene: TRBV27
j_gene: TRBJ1-2
abundance: few
CDR3nt: TGTGCCAGCTATCCCCTAAGTGGGGACTATGGCTACACCTTC
CDR3aa: CASYPLSGDYGYTF

d_gene: TRBD1
v_gene: TRBV20-1
j_gene: TRBJ1-6
abundance: .
CDR3nt: TGCAGTGCTAAGGGACAGGAGAATTCACCCCTCCACTTT
CDR3aa: CSAKGQENSPLHF

d_gene: TRBD2
v_gene: TRBV27
j_gene: TRBJ2-1
abundance: once
CDR3nt: TGTGCCAGCAGTTTATCGGGGTGGTCGACTAGCGGGGGCGGGAATGAGCAGTTCTTC
CDR3aa: CASSLSGWSTSGGGNEQFF

d_gene: .
v_gene: TRBV28
j_gene: TRBJ2-7
abundance: .
CDR3nt: TGTGCCAGCACAGGTCTGCCACGGGAAAGCTCCTACGAGCAGTACTTC
CDR3aa: CASTGLPRESSYEQYF